These T cell receptor beta chains were read from a single sample in a study of blood T cell repertoires in COVID-19. Data came from immunoSEQ multiplex PCR; TCRdb stores just in-frame clones and leaves some out. The repertoire holds 300,000 to 350,000 clones, with approximately 88% as singletons. The sample taken for sequencing was peripheral blood. Receptors originate from a man aged 25-45 years with COVID-19, enrolled during active disease. Each CDR3 is given with its conserved first and last residue. The D gene is left open where the match is weak. Expanded clones are given a class, and other clones once, few, many or no size at all.

clone_size,j_call,cdr3_length,d_call,v_call,cdr3_nt,cdr3_aa
few,TRBJ2-2,17,TRBD1,TRBV6-6,TGTGCCAGCAGCCGAGGTACCGGGACAGGGACGACCGGGGAGCTGTTTTTT,CASSRGTGTGTTGELFF
NA,TRBJ1-4,14,NA,TRBV9,TGTGCCAGCAGCCCCCGACAGGTTAATGAAAAACTGTTTTTT,CASSPRQVNEKLFF
NA,TRBJ1-5,14,NA,TRBV9,TGTGCCAGCAGCGCTGGGGGGGGCAATCAGCCCCAGCATTTT,CASSAGGGNQPQHF
NA,TRBJ2-2,16,TRBD1,TRBV7-6,TGTGCCAGCAGCTTGCTAGGGGGCACATACACCGGGGAGCTGTTTTTT,CASSLLGGTYTGELFF
NA,TRBJ2-1,14,TRBD2,TRBV3-1/TRBV3-2,TGTGCCAGCAGCCTCTCTTCTAGCGGAGGGGAGCAGTTCTTC,CASSLSSSGGEQFF
NA,TRBJ2-7,15,NA,TRBV6-5,TGTGCCAGCAGTCCCCACTCACTTCCCACCTACGAGCAGTACTTC,CASSPHSLPTYEQYF
NA,TRBJ2-1,15,TRBD2,TRBV9,TGTGCCAGCAGCGCAGGACTAGCGGGATACAATGAGCAGTTCTTC,CASSAGLAGYNEQFF
NA,TRBJ2-5,16,TRBD2,TRBV7-2,TGTGCCAGCAGCTCAAGGCGGGGGGCCAATCGGGAGACCCAGTACTTC,CASSSRRGANRETQYF
NA,TRBJ2-1,18,TRBD2,TRBV7-6,TGTGCCAGCAGTGGACTAGCGGGGGGCCTTTCCTCCTACAATGAGCAGTTCTTC,CASSGLAGGLSSYNEQFF
NA,TRBJ2-5,14,NA,TRBV9,TGTGCCAGCAGCGTGGATGAGGGCAGAGAGACCCAGTACTTC,CASSVDEGRETQYF
NA,TRBJ1-1,16,NA,TRBV12-2,TGTGCAAGTCGCTTAGTGGGGGGTTCCAGGAACACTGAAGCTTTCTTT,CASRLVGGSRNTEAFF
NA,TRBJ2-2,16,TRBD2,TRBV6-4,TGTGCCAGCAGCGCTAGCGGGAGGGCCCACACCGGGGAGCTGTTTTTT,CASSASGRAHTGELFF
once,TRBJ1-2,15,NA,TRBV3-1/TRBV3-2,TGTGCCAGCAGCCAAGCTCAGGGGAGTTCCTATGGCTACACCTTC,CASSQAQGSSYGYTF
NA,TRBJ2-1,14,TRBD2,TRBV11-3,TGTGCCAGCAGCTTAGAAGCGGGAAACAATGAGCAGTTCTTC,CASSLEAGNNEQFF
NA,TRBJ2-7,14,TRBD1,TRBV5-1,TGCGCCAGCAGGTCACGGGACAGCTCATACGAGCAGTACTTC,CASRSRDSSYEQYF
NA,TRBJ1-1,15,NA,TRBV6-5,TGTGCCAGCAGTCTCTCGGGGGGTTTGCGCACTGAAGCTTTCTTT,CASSLSGGLRTEAFF
NA,TRBJ1-4,16,TRBD1,TRBV4-2,TGTGCCAGCAGCCAAGAGGAACAGGGGGAGGATGAAAAACTGTTTTTT,CASSQEEQGEDEKLFF
once,TRBJ1-3,14,NA,TRBV6-5,TGTGCCAGCAGTTTTGGCAGCTCTGGAAACACCATATATTTT,CASSFGSSGNTIYF
NA,TRBJ2-3,13,NA,TRBV28,TGTGCCAGCAGTTCTGCCAGGGCTATATCGCAGTATTTT,CASSSARAISQYF
NA,TRBJ2-1,15,TRBD2,TRBV7-2,TGTGCCAGCAGCCCAGTGGGTAGCGGGAACAGTGAGCAGTTCTTC,CASSPVGSGNSEQFF
NA,TRBJ1-1,15,NA,TRBV28,TGTGCCAGCAGTTTCGCAGACACCACGAACACTGAAGCTTTCTTT,CASSFADTTNTEAFF
few,TRBJ1-6,16,NA,TRBV7-2,TGTGCCAGCAGCTTATTGGGGCCTTCCCAGACAGCACCCCTCCACTTT,CASSLLGPSQTAPLHF
NA,TRBJ2-5,17,TRBD1,TRBV5-4,TGTGCCAGCAGTCCCGGGACAGGCGTCCTGCTGGCAGGGGCCCAGTACTTC,CASSPGTGVLLAGAQYF
NA,TRBJ2-3,16,NA,TRBV27,TGTGCCAGCAGCCTCCGACCGGAGGGTTCGAAAGATACGCAGTATTTT,CASSLRPEGSKDTQYF
NA,TRBJ2-2,13,NA,TRBV30,TGTGCCTGGAGTGTACAGGGCTCCGGGGAGCTGTTTTTT,CAWSVQGSGELFF
NA,TRBJ2-7,15,TRBD1,TRBV5-8,TGTGCCAGCAGCTTGAGAGGACAGGGATCCTACGAGCAGTACTTC,CASSLRGQGSYEQYF
NA,TRBJ2-1,13,TRBD1,TRBV19,TGTGCCAGTAGTGGGACAGGGTGGAATGAGCAGTTCTTC,CASSGTGWNEQFF
NA,TRBJ2-3,13,NA,TRBV27,TGTGCCAGCAGAAAGCTACAGACCTATACGCAGTATTTT,CASRKLQTYTQYF
NA,TRBJ2-6,17,NA,TRBV3-1/TRBV3-2,TGTGCCAGCAGCCGTGGGGGGACGAACTCTGGGGCCAACGTCCTGACTTTC,CASSRGGTNSGANVLTF
NA,TRBJ1-4,14,NA,TRBV28,TGTGCCAGCAGTTTCCGGCAGGGAAACGAAAAACTGTTTTTT,CASSFRQGNEKLFF
NA,TRBJ2-7,14,TRBD2,TRBV7-2,TGTGCCAGCAGCCTAGGGACTAGAGGGTACGAGCAGTACTTC,CASSLGTRGYEQYF
NA,TRBJ2-7,14,NA,TRBV3-1/TRBV3-2,TGTGCCAGCAGCCTATTGGGAGGAATTCGGCAGCAGTACTTC,CASSLLGGIRQQYF
NA,TRBJ1-1,19,NA,TRBV15,TGTGCCACCAGCGAGAGTACGATTGGGACGCCTGGTGGGGGGAATGAAGCTTTCTTT,CATSESTIGTPGGGNEAFF
NA,TRBJ2-1,13,NA,TRBV11-3,TGTGCCAGCAGCTCCCCGGGGTACAATGAGCAGTTCTTC,CASSSPGYNEQFF
NA,TRBJ2-5,11,NA,TRBV28,TGTGCCAGCACTGCCGGGGAGACCCAGTACTTC,CASTAGETQYF
NA,TRBJ2-3,13,NA,TRBV27,TGTGCCAGCAGTTTTTATCGCACAGATACGCAGTATTTT,CASSFYRTDTQYF
NA,TRBJ1-1,14,NA,TRBV29-1,TGCAGCGCCCGGGACATAGGACTGAACACTGAAGCTTTCTTT,CSARDIGLNTEAFF
NA,TRBJ2-1,15,TRBD1,TRBV5-1,TGCGCCAGCAGCCGCGAAAGGACAGGATACAATGAGCAGTTCTTC,CASSRERTGYNEQFF
NA,TRBJ2-6,17,NA,TRBV5-1,TGCGCCAGCAGCTTGGCCGGGGAGTCCTCTGGGGCCAACGTCCTGACTTTC,CASSLAGESSGANVLTF
NA,TRBJ1-1,13,NA,TRBV27,TGTGCCAGCAGTTTATCGGTGAGGACTGAAGCTTTCTTT,CASSLSVRTEAFF
NA,TRBJ2-1,14,NA,TRBV10-3,TGTGCCATCAGTGAGTCGTCCGCCTACAATGAGCAGTTCTTC,CAISESSAYNEQFF